Given below is one T cell receptor (beta chain) in context. Looked up from germline, CDR1 is SQVTM and CDR2 is ANQGSEA. This CDR3 spans 12 amino acids. V trimming: 4 bases; J trimming: 8 bases; junction bases outside the gene matches: 4. The data were taken from a study of control samples from healthy donors and cancer patients. Sequencing used immunoSEQ multiplex PCR; TCRdb keeps in-frame clones, though not all of them. The sample includes about 130,000 clones, over 80% of them seen just once. The chain recombines TRBV29-1 with TRBJ1-4, with TRBD1 matching over 7 bases. The receptor's source is a man aged 80 or over with head and neck cancer. Sequenced material: PBMCs. This CDR3 reads CSVAGGAEKLFF. The CDR3 DNA follows: TGCAGCGTTGCAGGGGGGGCGGAAAAACTGTTTTTT.